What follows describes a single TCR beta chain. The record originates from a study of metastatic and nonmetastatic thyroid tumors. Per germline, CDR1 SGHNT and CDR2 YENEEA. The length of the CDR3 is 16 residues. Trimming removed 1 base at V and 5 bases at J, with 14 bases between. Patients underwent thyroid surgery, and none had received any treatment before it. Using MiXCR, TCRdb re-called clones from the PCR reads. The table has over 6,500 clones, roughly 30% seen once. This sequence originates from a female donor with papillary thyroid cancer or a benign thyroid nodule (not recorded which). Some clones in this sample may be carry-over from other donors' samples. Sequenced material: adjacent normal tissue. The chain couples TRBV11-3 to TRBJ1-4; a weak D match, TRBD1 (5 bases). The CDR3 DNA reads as TGTGCCAGCAGCTTAGGGGGCGGGCCAAGGAATGAAAAACTGTTTTTT. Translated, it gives CASSLGGGPRNEKLFF.